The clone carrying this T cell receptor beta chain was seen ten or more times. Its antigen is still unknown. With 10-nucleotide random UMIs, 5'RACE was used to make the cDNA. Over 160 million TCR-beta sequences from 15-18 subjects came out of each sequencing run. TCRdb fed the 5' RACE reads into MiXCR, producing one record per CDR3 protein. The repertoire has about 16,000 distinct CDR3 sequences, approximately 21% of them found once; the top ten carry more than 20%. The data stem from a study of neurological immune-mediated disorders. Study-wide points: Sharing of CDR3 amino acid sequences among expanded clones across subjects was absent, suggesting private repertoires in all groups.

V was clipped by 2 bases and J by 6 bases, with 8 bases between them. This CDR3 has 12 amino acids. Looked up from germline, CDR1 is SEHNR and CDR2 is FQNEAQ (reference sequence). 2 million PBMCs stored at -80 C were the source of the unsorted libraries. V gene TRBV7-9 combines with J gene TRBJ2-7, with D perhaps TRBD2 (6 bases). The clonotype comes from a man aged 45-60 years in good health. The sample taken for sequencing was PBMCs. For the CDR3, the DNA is TGTGCCAGCAGCTTATCGCGGGGCGAGCAGTACTTC. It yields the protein CASSLSRGEQYF.